The 28 T cell receptor beta chains presented below share a single source sample, sequenced in a study of technical replicates of blood from a handful of donors. Libraries were prepared by immunoSEQ multiplex PCR; TCRdb keeps only in-frame clonotypes and omits some of them. The sample lists 80,000 to 95,000 clones; about 94% were seen once. The sequenced sample was T cells isolated from PBMCs. These receptors were obtained from a human donor in good health.

The V call is TRBV9, the J call TRBJ1-3; perhaps TRBD1 as D (5 bases). Germline CDR1 reads SGDLS; CDR2 reads YYNGEE. Trimming took 4 bases from V and 1 from J, leaving 12 bases between them. This CDR3 comprises 15 residues. As DNA, the CDR3 is TGTGCCAGCAGCCCAGGGAAATTGTCTGGAAACACCATATATTTT. Translation gives CASSPGKLSGNTIYF.

The chain is built from TRBV9 and TRBJ1-2, with a possible D match to TRBD1 (5 bases). Germline CDR1 and CDR2: SGDLS and YYNGEE. Trimming stripped 3 bases from V and 4 bases from J, with 13 bases between. This CDR3 spans 14 amino acids. The chain's CDR3 is CASSGQSGAYGYTF. CDR3 nucleotides: TGTGCCAGCAGCGGACAGAGTGGGGCCTATGGCTACACCTTC.

The chain carries TRBV5-8 and TRBJ1-1, with D perhaps matching TRBD1 (5 bases). With 4 bases removed from V and 4 bases from J, the gap between germline ends came to 11 bases. Germline assignment: CDR1 SGHTS and CDR2 YDEGEE. The CDR3 has 13 amino acids. The CDR3 DNA sequence: TGTGCCAGCAGCGAGACAGCCCGCACTGAAGCTTTCTTT. Translating it yields CASSETARTEAFF. Together with reference TRBV5-8 and TRBJ1-1, the CDR3 gives the full variable domain: EAGVTQSPTHLIKTRGQQATLRCSPISGHTSVYWYQQALGLGLQFLLWYDEGEERNRGNFPPRFSGRQFPNYSSELNVNALELEDSALYLCASSETARTEAFFGQGTRLTVV.

This chain uses TRBV5-1 with TRBJ2-7; a weak D match, TRBD2 (7 bases). Germline assignment: CDR1 SGHRS and CDR2 YFSETQ. The CDR3 has 13 residues. V dropped 0 bases and J dropped 7 bases, with 11 bases sitting between them. CDR3 DNA: TGCGCCAGCAGCTTGGCGGGGGGCGCGGAGCAGTACTTC. Translated: CASSLAGGAEQYF.

The chain has TRBV19 and TRBJ1-1, with 8 bases fitting TRBD1. CDR3 length: 13 residues. Germline loops: CDR1 LNHDA, CDR2 SQIVND (reference sequence). The trim removed 5 bases at V and 3 bases at J, leaving 2 bases unmatched. CDR3 in DNA: TGTGCCAGTAGTTACAGGGGGGACACTGAAGCTTTCTTT. It translates to CASSYRGDTEAFF.

The CDR3 loop reads CASSENGGPDTQYF. The CDR3 coding sequence is TGTGCCAGCAGTGAGAACGGCGGTCCAGATACGCAGTATTTT. The genes are TRBV2 and TRBJ2-3; no definite D call. This CDR3 is 14 amino acids long. Germline values: CDR1 SNHLY, CDR2 FYNNEI. V dropped 3 bases and J dropped 4 bases, with 11 bases sitting between them.

Notes on this clone: One end of the junction fails to match germline, which may point to a read error. The chain uses TRBV7-7 and TRBJ2-6; 8 bases are a match to TRBD1. This CDR3 comprises 20 residues. Germline loops: CDR1 SSHAT, CDR2 FNYEAQ (reference sequence). CDR3: CASSPLGRGQMSSGANVLTF. CDR3 coding DNA: TGTGCTAGCAGCCCCTTGGGCAGGGGGCAAATGAGCTCTGGGGCCAACGTCCTGACTTTC.

This clone was counted once. The chain is built from TRBV6-6 and TRBJ2-5; D call uncertain. The CDR3 spans 10 residues. The germline V gene has CDR1 MNHNY and CDR2 SVGAGI (reference sequence). With 9 bases removed from V and 5 bases from J, the gap between germline ends came to 7 bases. In DNA form, the CDR3 reads TGTGCCAGTTTCGGTGAGACCCAGTACTTC. Its translation is CASFGETQYF.

This chain links TRBV7-6 with TRBJ2-2, with no clear D. Germline-derived CDR1 and CDR2 are SGHVS and FNYEAQ. The CDR3 spans 14 residues. With 9 bases removed from V and 4 bases from J, the gap between germline ends came to 15 bases. The CDR3 region is CASLPGPFTGELFF. Written as DNA, the CDR3 is TGTGCCAGTCTACCGGGTCCTTTCACCGGGGAGCTGTTTTTT. Filled out from reference TRBV7-6 and TRBJ2-2, the complete variable domain reads GAGVSQSPRYKVTKRGQDVALRCDPISGHVSLYWYRQALGQGPEFLTYFNYEAQQDKSGLPNDRFSAERPEGSISTLTIQRTEQRDSAMYRCASLPGPFTGELFFGEGSRLTVL.

The J gene is TRBJ2-7, the V gene TRBV5-4; the D gene is possibly TRBD2 (7 bases). CDR1 and CDR2 (germline): SGHNT, YYREEE (reference sequence). V was shortened by 1 base and J by 2 bases, with 19 bases between the two germline ends. This CDR3 region has 17 residues. Here the CDR3 reads CASSLWGGQGQPYEQYF. The CDR3 nucleotides read TGTGCCAGCAGCTTGTGGGGGGGCCAGGGGCAACCCTACGAGCAGTACTTC.

The chain links TRBV27 to TRBJ2-7; tentatively, D is TRBD1 (5 bases). The germline V gene has CDR1 MNHEY and CDR2 SMNVEV (reference sequence). The V end was cut by 6 bases, the J end by 0 bases, with 9 bases between. CDR3 size: 13 residues. The CDR3 DNA is TGTGCCAGCAGCCCAGGGCACTCCTACGAGCAGTACTTC. It encodes CASSPGHSYEQYF.

V usage is TRBV28 and J usage is TRBJ2-3, with D perhaps TRBD2 (6 bases). The germline gives CDR1 MDHEN, CDR2 SYDVKM. V gave up 3 bases and J gave up 11 bases, with 9 bases separating them. The CDR3 loop spans 11 amino acids. The CDR3 nucleotides read TGTGCCAGCAGTTTTACGGGAGTGCAGTATTTT. It is translated as CASSFTGVQYF.

This clone was recorded once. V gene TRBV5-4 combines with J gene TRBJ1-1; D may be TRBD1 (5 bases). The V and J ends lost 3 bases and 1 base respectively, with 7 bases between them. Germline-derived CDR1 and CDR2 are SGHNT and YYREEE (reference sequence). The CDR3 loop spans 13 amino acids. The CDR3 protein is CASSYTGNTEAFF. DNA for the CDR3: TGTGCCAGCAGCTATACAGGGAACACTGAAGCTTTCTTT.

The genes are TRBV6-5 and TRBJ1-6; maybe TRBD1 (5 bases). The CDR3 is 14 residues long. Germline V gene lookup returns CDR1 MNHEY and CDR2 SVGAGI. Trimming removed 5 bases at V and 12 bases at J, with 17 bases between. This CDR3 is CASSRQRGGEPLHF. CDR3 coding DNA: TGTGCCAGCAGTCGTCAACGGGGGGGGGAACCCCTCCACTTT.

The chain uses TRBV5-6 and TRBJ2-7; the match to TRBD2 covers 9 bases. The germline V gene has CDR1 SGHDT and CDR2 YYEEEE. This CDR3 comprises 14 residues. Losses at the gene ends were 3 bases for V and 2 bases for J; bases not matched to a gene: 3. CDR3 coding DNA: TGTGCCAGCAGCTCGGGACTAGCTCCCTACGAGCAGTACTTC. It is translated as CASSSGLAPYEQYF.

In DNA, the CDR3 is TGTGCCAGCAGTCGCCAAGAGACCCAGTACTTC. Translation: CASSRQETQYF. The genes are TRBV28 and TRBJ2-5; no definite D call. The length of the CDR3 is 11 residues. V was cut by 5 bases and J by 1 base, with 2 bases left in between. Germline values: CDR1 MDHEN, CDR2 SYDVKM.

The chain is built from TRBV4-1 and TRBJ2-1, with D tentatively TRBD1 (6 bases). This CDR3 has 15 residues. The germline gives CDR1 MGHRA, CDR2 YSYEKL. V lost 3 bases to trimming and J lost 0 bases, with 9 bases between them. CDR3 DNA sequence: TGCGCCAGCAGCCACCCGACAGGCTCCTACAATGAGCAGTTCTTC. It codes for CASSHPTGSYNEQFF.

This chain joins TRBV6-4 and TRBJ2-1; D is possibly TRBD1 (6 bases). The CDR3 has 16 residues. The germline V gene has CDR1 MRHNA and CDR2 SNTAGT. The V gene lost 2 bases and the J gene lost 0 bases, with 11 bases spanning the gap. The CDR3 nucleotides are TGTGCCAGCAGTGACGGTACAGGGAGCTCCTACAATGAGCAGTTCTTC. Translating it yields CASSDGTGSSYNEQFF.

V is TRBV6-1 and J is TRBJ2-2, with 8 bases lining up with TRBD1. The CDR3 covers 15 residues. V lost 2 bases, J lost 7 bases, and 6 bases stayed unmatched. Per germline, CDR1 MNHNS and CDR2 SASEGT. CDR3 nucleotide sequence: TGTGCCAGCAGTGAACGTCAGGGGGCGGGCGGGGAGCTGTTTTTT. Amino acids: CASSERQGAGGELFF.

The chain recombines TRBV2 with TRBJ1-5, with 7 positions matching TRBD1. The CDR3 spans 14 residues. The J segment lost 12 bases and the V segment lost 2 bases, leaving 10 bases of the junction unmatched. The germline CDR1 and CDR2 sequences are SNHLY and FYNNEI. The CDR3, as DNA: TGTGCCAGCAGTGAAACAGGGGTCCTCGGTAACCAGCATTTT. As protein: CASSETGVLGNQHF.

The V gene is TRBV23-1, the J gene TRBJ2-7; TRBD1 matches 8 bases. TRBV23-1 is classed as an ORF, of uncertain function. V shed 0 bases, J shed 5 bases, and the junction held 6 bases outside the gene matches. CDR3 size: 15 residues. The CDR3 loop reads CASSQSLDRAHEQYF. The CDR3 coding sequence is TGCGCCAGCAGTCAATCGCTGGACAGGGCCCACGAGCAGTACTTC.

The chain couples TRBV5-1 to TRBJ2-7, with a weak D call TRBD1 (6 bases). Trimming removed 0 bases at V and 4 bases at J, with 14 bases between. This CDR3 has 15 residues. Germline assignment: CDR1 SGHRS and CDR2 YFSETQ. The CDR3 DNA sequence: TGCGCCAGCAGCTTGGCCCCAGGGGACCGTTACGAGCAGTACTTC. Its protein product is CASSLAPGDRYEQYF. Full variable domain (remainder filled in from reference TRBV5-1 and TRBJ2-7): KAGVTQTPRYLIKTRGQQVTLSCSPISGHRSVSWYQQTPGQGLQFLFEYFSETQRNKGNFPGRFSGRQFSNSRSEMNVSTLELGDSALYLCASSLAPGDRYEQYFGPGTRLTVT.

The chain couples TRBV18 to TRBJ1-2, with unresolved D. The CDR3 loop spans 13 amino acids. Germline CDR1 KGHSH, CDR2 LQKENI. V was clipped by 2 bases and J by 1 base, with 5 bases between them. CDR3 DNA: TGTGCCAGCTCACCAGAACTTAACTATGGCTACACCTTC. It codes for CASSPELNYGYTF.

The V gene is TRBV27, the J gene TRBJ2-7; 11 bases agree with TRBD2. CDR3 length: 16 amino acids. V lost 2 bases to trimming and J lost 1 base; unmatched junction nucleotides: 4. The germline V gene encodes CDR1 MNHEY and CDR2 SMNVEV (reference sequence). CDR3: CASSLIGTSGSYEQYF. CDR3 in DNA: TGTGCCAGCAGTTTAATCGGGACTAGCGGATCCTACGAGCAGTACTTC.

This chain links TRBV18 with TRBJ1-2; the D is unclear. Germline assignment: CDR1 KGHSH and CDR2 LQKENI. The CDR3 totals 16 residues. V was pared by 2 bases and J by 4 bases, with 17 bases between. The CDR3: CASSPSRQALPYGYTF. CDR3 DNA: TGTGCCAGCTCACCATCTCGGCAGGCCCTTCCCTATGGCTACACCTTC. Supplemented by reference TRBV18 and TRBJ1-2, the full variable domain reads NAGVMQNPRHLVRRRGQEARLRCSPMKGHSHVYWYRQLPEEGLKFMVYLQKENIIDESGMPKERFSAEFPKEGPSILRIQQVVRGDSAAYFCASSPSRQALPYGYTFGSGTRLTVV.

The rearrangement joins TRBV5-1 to TRBJ2-1; the D is unclear. Looked up from germline, CDR1 is SGHRS and CDR2 is YFSETQ. This CDR3 is 14 amino acids long. Trimming left V 1 base short and J 4 bases short, with 9 bases between. This CDR3 is CASSLTVSYNEQFF. DNA for the CDR3: TGCGCCAGCAGCTTGACGGTGAGTTACAATGAGCAGTTCTTC.

The chain employs TRBV2 and TRBJ2-3; unclear D gene. Per the germline V gene, CDR1 is SNHLY and CDR2 is FYNNEI. There are 14 residues in the CDR3. The V end lost 2 bases, the J end lost 2 bases, and 8 bases lay between the germline ends. The CDR3 DNA reads as TGTGCCAGCAGTGAACACTTAAACACAGATACGCAGTATTTT. Translated: CASSEHLNTDTQYF.

The chain recombines TRBV7-2 with TRBJ1-1; D possibly corresponds to TRBD1 (5 bases). Trimming took off 5 bases at V and 1 base at J, with 14 bases between the two ends. CDR3 length: 15 residues. CDR1 SGHTA and CDR2 FQGNSA come from the germline V gene. For the CDR3, the DNA is TGTGCCAGCAGCCCGCACAGGTACTCGAACACTGAAGCTTTCTTT. It yields the protein CASSPHRYSNTEAFF.